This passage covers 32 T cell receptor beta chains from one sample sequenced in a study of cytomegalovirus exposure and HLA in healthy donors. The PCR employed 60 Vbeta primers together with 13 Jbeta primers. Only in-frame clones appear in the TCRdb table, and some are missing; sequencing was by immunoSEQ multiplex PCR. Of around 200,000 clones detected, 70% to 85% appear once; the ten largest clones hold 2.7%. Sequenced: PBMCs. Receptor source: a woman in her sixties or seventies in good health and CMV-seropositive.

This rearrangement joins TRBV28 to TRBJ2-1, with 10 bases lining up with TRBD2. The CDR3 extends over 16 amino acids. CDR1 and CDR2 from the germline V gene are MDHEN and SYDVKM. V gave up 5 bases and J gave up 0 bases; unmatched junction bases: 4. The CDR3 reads CASSLAGARSYNEQFF. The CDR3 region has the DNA TGTGCCAGCAGTCTAGCGGGGGCCCGCTCCTACAATGAGCAGTTCTTC.

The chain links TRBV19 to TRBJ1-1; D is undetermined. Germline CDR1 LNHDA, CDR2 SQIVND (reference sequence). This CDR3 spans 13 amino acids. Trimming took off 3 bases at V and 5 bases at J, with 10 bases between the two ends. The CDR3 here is CASSIGSGTEAFF. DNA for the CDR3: TGTGCCAGTAGTATTGGGTCGGGGACTGAAGCTTTCTTT.

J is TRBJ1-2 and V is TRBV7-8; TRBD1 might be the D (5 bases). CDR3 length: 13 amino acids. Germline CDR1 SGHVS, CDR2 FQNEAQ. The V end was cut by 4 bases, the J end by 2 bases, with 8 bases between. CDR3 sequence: CASSSTGNYGYTF. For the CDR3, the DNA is TGTGCCAGCAGCTCAACAGGAAACTATGGCTACACCTTC.

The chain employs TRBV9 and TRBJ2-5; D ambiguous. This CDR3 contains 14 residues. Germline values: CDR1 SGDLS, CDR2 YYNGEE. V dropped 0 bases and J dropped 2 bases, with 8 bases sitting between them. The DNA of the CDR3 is TGTGCCAGCAGCGTAGATCCAAAACAAGAGACCCAGTACTTC. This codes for CASSVDPKQETQYF.

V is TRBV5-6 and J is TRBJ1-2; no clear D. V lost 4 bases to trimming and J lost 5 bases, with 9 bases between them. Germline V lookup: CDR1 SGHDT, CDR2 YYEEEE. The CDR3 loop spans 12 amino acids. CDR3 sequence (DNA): TGTGCCAGCAGCCCGGGTTGGTATGGCTACACCTTC. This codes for CASSPGWYGYTF.

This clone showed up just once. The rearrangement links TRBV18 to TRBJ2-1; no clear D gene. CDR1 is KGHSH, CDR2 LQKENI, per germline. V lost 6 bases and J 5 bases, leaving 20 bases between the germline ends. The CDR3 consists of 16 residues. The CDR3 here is CASSPQVAELHNEQFF. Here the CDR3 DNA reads TGTGCCAGCTCCCCCCAAGTGGCGGAGCTCCACAATGAGCAGTTCTTC.

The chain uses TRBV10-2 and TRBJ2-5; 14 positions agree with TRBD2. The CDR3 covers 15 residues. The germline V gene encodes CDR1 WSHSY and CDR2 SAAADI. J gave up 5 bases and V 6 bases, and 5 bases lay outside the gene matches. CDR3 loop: CASRGGLAGAETQYF. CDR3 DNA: TGCGCCAGCAGAGGGGGACTAGCGGGAGCGGAGACCCAGTACTTC.

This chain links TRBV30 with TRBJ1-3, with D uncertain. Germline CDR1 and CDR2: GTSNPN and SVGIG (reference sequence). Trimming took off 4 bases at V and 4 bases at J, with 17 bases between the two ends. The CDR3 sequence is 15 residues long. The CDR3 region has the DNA TGTGCCTGGATGGTTCGGGGTACGGGGGGAAACACCATATATTTT. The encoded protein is CAWMVRGTGGNTIYF.

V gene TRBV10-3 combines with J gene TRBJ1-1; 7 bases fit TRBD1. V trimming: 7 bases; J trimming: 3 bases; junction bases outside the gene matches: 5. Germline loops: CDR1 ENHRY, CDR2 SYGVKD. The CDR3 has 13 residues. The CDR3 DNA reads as TGTGCCATCAAGCAGGGGGAGGACACTGAAGCTTTCTTT. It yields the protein CAIKQGEDTEAFF.

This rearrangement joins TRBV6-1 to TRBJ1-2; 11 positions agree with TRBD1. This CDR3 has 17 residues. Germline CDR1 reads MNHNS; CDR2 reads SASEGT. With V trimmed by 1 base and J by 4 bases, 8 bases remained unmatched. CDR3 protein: CASSEGVGQGATYGYTF. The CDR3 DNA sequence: TGTGCCAGCAGTGAAGGAGTCGGACAGGGGGCAACCTATGGCTACACCTTC.

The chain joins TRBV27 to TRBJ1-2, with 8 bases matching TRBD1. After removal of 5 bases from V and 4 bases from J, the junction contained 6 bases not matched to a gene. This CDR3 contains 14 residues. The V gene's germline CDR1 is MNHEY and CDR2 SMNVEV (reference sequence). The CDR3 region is CASSGDRGFYGYTF. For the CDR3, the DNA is TGTGCCAGCAGTGGAGACAGGGGCTTCTATGGCTACACCTTC.

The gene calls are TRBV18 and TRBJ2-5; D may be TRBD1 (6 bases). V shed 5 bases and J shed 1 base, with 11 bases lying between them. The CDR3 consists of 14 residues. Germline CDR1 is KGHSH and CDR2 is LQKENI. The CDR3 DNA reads TGTGCCAGCTCATCCTCAGGGGCCCAAGAGACCCAGTACTTC. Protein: CASSSSGAQETQYF.

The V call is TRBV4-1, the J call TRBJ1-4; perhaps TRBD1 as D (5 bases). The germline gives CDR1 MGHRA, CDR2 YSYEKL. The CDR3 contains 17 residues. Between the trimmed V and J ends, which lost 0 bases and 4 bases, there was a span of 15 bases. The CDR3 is CASSQDAPGLDNEKLFF. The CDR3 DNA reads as TGCGCCAGCAGCCAAGATGCTCCGGGACTCGATAATGAAAAACTGTTTTTT.

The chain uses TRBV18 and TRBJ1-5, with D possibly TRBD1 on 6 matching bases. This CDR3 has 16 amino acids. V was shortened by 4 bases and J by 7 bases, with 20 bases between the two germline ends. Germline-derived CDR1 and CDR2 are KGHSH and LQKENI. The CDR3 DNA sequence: TGTGCCAGCTCACAGCGACAGGATTGGTCTGGACAGCCCCAGCATTTT. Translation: CASSQRQDWSGQPQHF.

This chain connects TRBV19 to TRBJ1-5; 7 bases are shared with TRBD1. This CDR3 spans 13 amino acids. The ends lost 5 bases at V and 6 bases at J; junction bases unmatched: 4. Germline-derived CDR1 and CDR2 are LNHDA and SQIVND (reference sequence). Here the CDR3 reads CASSAGGGQPQHF. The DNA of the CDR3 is TGTGCCAGTAGTGCAGGGGGTGGTCAGCCCCAGCATTTT.

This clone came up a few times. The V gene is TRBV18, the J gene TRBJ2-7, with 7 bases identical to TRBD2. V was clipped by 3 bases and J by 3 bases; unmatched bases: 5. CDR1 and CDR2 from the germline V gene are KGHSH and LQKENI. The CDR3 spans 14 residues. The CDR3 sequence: CASSPPSGDYEQYF. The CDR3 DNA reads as TGTGCCAGCTCACCTCCTAGCGGAGACTACGAGCAGTACTTC. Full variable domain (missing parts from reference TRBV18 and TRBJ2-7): NAGVMQNPRHLVRRRGQEARLRCSPMKGHSHVYWYRQLPEEGLKFMVYLQKENIIDESGMPKERFSAEFPKEGPSILRIQQVVRGDSAAYFCASSPPSGDYEQYFGPGTRLTVT.

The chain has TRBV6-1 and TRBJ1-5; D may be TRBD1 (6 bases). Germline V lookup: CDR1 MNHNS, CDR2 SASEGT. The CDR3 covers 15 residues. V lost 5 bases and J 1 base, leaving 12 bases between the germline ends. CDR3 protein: CASSSITGSNQPQHF. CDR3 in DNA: TGTGCCAGCAGTTCCATAACAGGGAGCAATCAGCCCCAGCATTTT.

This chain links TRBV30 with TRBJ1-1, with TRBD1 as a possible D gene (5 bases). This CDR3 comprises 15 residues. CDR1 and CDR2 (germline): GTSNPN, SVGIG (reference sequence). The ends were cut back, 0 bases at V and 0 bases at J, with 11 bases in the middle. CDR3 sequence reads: CAWSVRAGLNTEAFF. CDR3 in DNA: TGTGCCTGGAGTGTTAGGGCAGGGTTGAACACTGAAGCTTTCTTT.

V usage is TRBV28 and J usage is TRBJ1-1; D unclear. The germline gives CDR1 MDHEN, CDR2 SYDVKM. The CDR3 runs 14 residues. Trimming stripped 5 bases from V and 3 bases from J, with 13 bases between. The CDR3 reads CASSRPGYYTEAFF. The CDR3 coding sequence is TGTGCCAGCAGTCGACCGGGATATTACACTGAAGCTTTCTTT.

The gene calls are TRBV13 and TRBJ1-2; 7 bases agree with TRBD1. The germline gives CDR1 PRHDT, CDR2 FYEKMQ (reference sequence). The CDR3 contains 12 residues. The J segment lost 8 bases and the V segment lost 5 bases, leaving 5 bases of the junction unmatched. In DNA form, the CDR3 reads TGTGCCAGCAGCAGGACAGGTTCCGGCTACACCTTC. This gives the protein CASSRTGSGYTF. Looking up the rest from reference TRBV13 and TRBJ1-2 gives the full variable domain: AAGVIQSPRHLIKEKRETATLKCYPIPRHDTVYWYQQGPGQDPQFLISFYEKMQSDKGSIPDRFSAQQFSDYHSELNMSSLELGDSALYFCASSRTGSGYTFGSGTRLTVV.

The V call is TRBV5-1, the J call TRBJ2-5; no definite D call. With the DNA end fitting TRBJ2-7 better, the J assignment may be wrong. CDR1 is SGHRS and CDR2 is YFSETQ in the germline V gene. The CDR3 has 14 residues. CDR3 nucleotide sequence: TGCGCCAGCAGCTTGGGCTCAAGCTCCTACGAGCAGTACTTC. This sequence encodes CASSLGSSSYEQYF.

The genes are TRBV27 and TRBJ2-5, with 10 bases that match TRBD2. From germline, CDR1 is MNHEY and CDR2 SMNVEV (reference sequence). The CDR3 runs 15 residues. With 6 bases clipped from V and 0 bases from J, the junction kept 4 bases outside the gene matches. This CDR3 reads CASRSGGAYQETQYF. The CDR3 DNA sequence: TGTGCCAGCAGGAGCGGGGGGGCCTACCAAGAGACCCAGTACTTC.

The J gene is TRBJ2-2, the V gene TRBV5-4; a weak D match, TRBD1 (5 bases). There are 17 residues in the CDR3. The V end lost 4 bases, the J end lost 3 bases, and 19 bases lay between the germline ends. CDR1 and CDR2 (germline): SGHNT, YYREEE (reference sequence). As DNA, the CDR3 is TGTGCCAGCAGCCCCAAACAGGCTCGAGCACACACCGGGGAGCTGTTTTTT. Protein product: CASSPKQARAHTGELFF.

In DNA, the CDR3 is TGTGCCAGCAGTTATTCGGAGCGGGGGGCGACAGATACGCAGTATTTT. It specifies CASSYSERGATDTQYF. This chain links TRBV6-5 with TRBJ2-3; 9 bases are shared with TRBD2. CDR1 MNHEY and CDR2 SVGAGI come from the germline V gene. The V segment lost 3 bases and the J segment 3 bases; nucleotides outside the gene matches: 7. This CDR3 spans 16 amino acids.

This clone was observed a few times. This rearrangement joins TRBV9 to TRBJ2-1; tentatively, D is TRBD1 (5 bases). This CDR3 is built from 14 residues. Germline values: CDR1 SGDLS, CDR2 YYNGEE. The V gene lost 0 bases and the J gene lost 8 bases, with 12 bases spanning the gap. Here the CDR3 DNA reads TGTGCCAGCAGCGTAGGGTCCAGGGTTGATGAGCAGTTCTTC. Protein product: CASSVGSRVDEQFF.

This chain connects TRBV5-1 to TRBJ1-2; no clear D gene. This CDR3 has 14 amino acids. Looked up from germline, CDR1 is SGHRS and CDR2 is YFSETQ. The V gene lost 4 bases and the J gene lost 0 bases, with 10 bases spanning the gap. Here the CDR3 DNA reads TGCGCCAGCAGCCCTATGGTGGCTAACTATGGCTACACCTTC. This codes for CASSPMVANYGYTF.

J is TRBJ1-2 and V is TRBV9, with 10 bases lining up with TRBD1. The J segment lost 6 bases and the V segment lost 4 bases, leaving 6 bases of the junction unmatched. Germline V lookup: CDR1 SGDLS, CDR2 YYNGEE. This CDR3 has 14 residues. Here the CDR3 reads CASSPRTGGHGYTF. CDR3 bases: TGTGCCAGCAGCCCTCGGACAGGGGGACATGGCTACACCTTC.

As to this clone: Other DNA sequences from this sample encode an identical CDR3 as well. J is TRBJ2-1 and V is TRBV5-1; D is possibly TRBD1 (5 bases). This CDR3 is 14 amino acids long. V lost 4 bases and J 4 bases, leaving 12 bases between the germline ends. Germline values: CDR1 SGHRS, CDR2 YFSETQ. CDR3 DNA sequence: TGCGCCAGCAGCAGCCAGGGAAGTTACAATGAGCAGTTCTTC. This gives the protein CASSSQGSYNEQFF.

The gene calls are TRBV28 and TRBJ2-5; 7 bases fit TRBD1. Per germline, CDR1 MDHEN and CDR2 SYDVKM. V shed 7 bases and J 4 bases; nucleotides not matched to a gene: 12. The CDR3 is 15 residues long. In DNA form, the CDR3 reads TGTGCCAGCATCGATCTAGGGGGCGTTTTAGAGACCCAGTACTTC. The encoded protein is CASIDLGGVLETQYF.

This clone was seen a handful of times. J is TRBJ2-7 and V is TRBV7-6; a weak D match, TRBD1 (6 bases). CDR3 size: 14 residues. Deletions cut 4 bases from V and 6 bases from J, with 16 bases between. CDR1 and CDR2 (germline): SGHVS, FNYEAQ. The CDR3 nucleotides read TGTGCCAGCAGCTCCTACTCACAGGGTTTCGAGCAGTACTTC. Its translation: CASSSYSQGFEQYF.

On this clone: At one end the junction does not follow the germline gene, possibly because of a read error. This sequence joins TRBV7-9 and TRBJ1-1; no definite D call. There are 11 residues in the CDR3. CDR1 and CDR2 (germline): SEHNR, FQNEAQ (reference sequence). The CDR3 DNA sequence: TGTTCCAGCAGCGAACAGTTTGAAGCTTTCTTT. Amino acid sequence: CSSSEQFEAFF. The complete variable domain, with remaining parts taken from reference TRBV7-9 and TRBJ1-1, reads DTGVSQNPRHKITKRGQNVTFRCDPISEHNRLYWYRQTLGQGPEFLTYFQNEAQLEKSRLLSDRFSAERPKGSFSTLEIQRTEQGDSAMYLCSSSEQFEAFFGQGTRLTVV.

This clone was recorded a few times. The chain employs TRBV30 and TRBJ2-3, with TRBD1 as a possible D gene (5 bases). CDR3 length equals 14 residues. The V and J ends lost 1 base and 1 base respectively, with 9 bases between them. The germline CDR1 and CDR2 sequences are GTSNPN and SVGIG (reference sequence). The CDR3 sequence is CAWSGKGRTDTQYF. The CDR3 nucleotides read TGTGCCTGGAGTGGGAAGGGGCGCACAGATACGCAGTATTTT.